This is a list of T cell receptor beta chains from one sample in a study of neoadjuvant anti-PD-1 for oral cavity cancer. Assay: immunoSEQ multiplex PCR; the TCRdb copy retains only in-frame clones and omits some. Of around 60,000 clones in the sample, around 85% were seen once. Sample: PBMCs, taken before nivolumab (anti-PD-1) treatment. The receptors stem from a person between 40 and 85 years old with oral cavity squamous cell carcinoma. Each CDR3 is given with its conserved first and last residue. Fields, in order: V gene, J gene, clone size, D gene, CDR3 length, CDR3 protein, CDR3 DNA. D genes are given only for firm matches. Rows give clone size only sometimes, using once, few, many, or a class for an expanded clone.

TRBV29-1	TRBJ2-3	NA	TRBD1	17	CSVEKGQGNPSTDTQYF	TGCAGCGTTGAAAAGGGACAGGGGAATCCTAGCACAGATACGCAGTATTTT
TRBV28	TRBJ1-5	NA	NA	13	CASSLIPKQPQHF	TGTGCCAGCAGTTTGATCCCGAAGCAGCCCCAGCATTTT
TRBV27	TRBJ2-5	NA	NA	16	CASSPEYGTLRETQYF	TGTGCCAGCAGTCCAGAGTACGGGACACTGAGGGAGACCCAGTACTTC
TRBV14	TRBJ2-2	NA	NA	15	CASSRNTLNTGELFF	TGTGCCAGCAGCCGTAATACTTTAAACACCGGGGAGCTGTTTTTT
TRBV4-1	TRBJ1-2	few	NA	14	CASSHPGGAHGYTF	TGCGCCAGCAGCCACCCCGGGGGGGCGCATGGCTACACCTTC
TRBV12-5	TRBJ1-6	NA	TRBD1	14	CASGTGSGVAPLHF	TGTGCTAGTGGGACAGGGTCCGGAGTGGCACCCCTCCACTTT
TRBV5-1	TRBJ2-7	once	TRBD2	16	CASSPEVQGGPYEQYF	TGCGCCAGCAGCCCGGAGGTGCAGGGAGGGCCCTACGAGCAGTACTTC
TRBV18	TRBJ1-1	few	NA	13	CASSLRGNTEAFF	TGTGCCAGCTCACTCAGGGGAAACACTGAAGCTTTCTTT
TRBV6-5	TRBJ1-3	once	NA	15	CASSPGAGRGNTIYF	TGTGCCAGCAGCCCCGGGGCAGGGAGGGGAAACACCATATATTTT
TRBV6-4	TRBJ2-1	NA	TRBD2	15	CASSDDSGGHNEQFF	TGTGCCAGCAGTGACGACAGCGGGGGCCATAATGAGCAGTTCTTC
TRBV5-8	TRBJ2-7	once	TRBD2	18	CASSSLGLAGPFTYEQYF	TGTGCCAGCAGCTCCCTGGGACTAGCGGGGCCGTTTACCTACGAGCAGTACTTC
TRBV19	TRBJ2-1	NA	NA	13	CALVRGTTIEQFF	TGTGCCCTAGTAAGGGGGACTACGATTGAGCAGTTCTTC
TRBV4-1	TRBJ1-3	once	NA	15	CASSQGGQGGNTIYF	TGCGCCAGCAGCCAAGGTGGGCAGGGTGGAAACACCATATATTTT
TRBV28	TRBJ2-7	NA	TRBD1	13	CAGGGQGSHEQYF	TGTGCGGGGGGCGGACAGGGGTCCCACGAGCAGTACTTC
TRBV4-1	TRBJ2-7	NA	TRBD2	17	CASSQAGLAGGNYEQYF	TGCGCCAGCAGCCAAGCGGGACTAGCGGGGGGGAATTACGAGCAGTACTTC
TRBV6-1	TRBJ2-3	NA	TRBD2	15	CASSASLAGTDTQYF	TGTGCCAGCAGTGCTTCGCTAGCGGGCACAGATACGCAGTATTTT
TRBV7-8	TRBJ2-7	NA	NA	12	CASSSGQREQYF	TGTGCCAGCAGCTCCGGACAGCGCGAGCAGTACTTC
TRBV7-2	TRBJ2-7	NA	TRBD1	17	CASSHPLGTGASYEQYF	TGTGCCAGCAGCCACCCGCTTGGGACAGGGGCCTCCTACGAGCAGTACTTC
TRBV29-1	TRBJ1-1	NA	NA	13	CSTKGGANTEAFF	TGCAGCACAAAGGGGGGGGCAAACACTGAAGCTTTCTTT
TRBV2	TRBJ2-7	NA	NA	14	CASGLRGLSYEQYF	TGTGCCAGCGGATTGAGGGGACTCTCCTACGAGCAGTACTTC
TRBV6-1	TRBJ2-6	NA	NA	15	CASMRSFSGANVLTF	TGTGCCAGCATGAGGAGCTTCTCTGGGGCCAACGTCCTGACTTTC
TRBV7-9	TRBJ2-7	few	TRBD1	15	CASSLGTGLGEEQYF	TGTGCCAGCAGCCTGGGGACAGGGCTGGGAGAAGAGCAGTACTTC
TRBV2	TRBJ2-7	NA	TRBD1	15	CASSDRNRGSHEQYF	TGTGCCAGCAGTGATAGGAACAGGGGGTCCCACGAGCAGTACTTC
TRBV27	TRBJ1-2	NA	NA	13	CASSLNLNYGYTF	TGTGCCAGCAGTTTAAACTTAAACTATGGCTACACCTTC
TRBV5-4	TRBJ1-1	NA	NA	14	CASSPQGWNTEAFF	TGTGCCAGCAGCCCCCAGGGTTGGAACACTGAAGCTTTCTTT
TRBV2	TRBJ1-4	NA	NA	14	CASSGGSTNEKLFF	TGTGCCAGCTCTGGGGGCAGCACTAATGAAAAACTGTTTTTT
TRBV6-5	TRBJ1-2	NA	NA	13	CASSKDSNYGYTF	TGTGCCAGCAGTAAGGACAGCAACTATGGCTACACCTTC
TRBV7-7	TRBJ2-5	once	NA	15	CASSSPAGLAETQYF	TGTGCCAGCAGTTCCCCTGCTGGGCTCGCGGAGACCCAGTACTTC
TRBV9	TRBJ2-1	NA	TRBD1	18	CASSAPKGDRGLYNEQFF	TGTGCCAGCAGCGCCCCGAAAGGGGACAGGGGGCTATACAATGAGCAGTTCTTC
TRBV5-1	TRBJ2-2	NA	TRBD1	16	CASSLAGTGYTGELFF	TGCGCCAGCAGCTTGGCCGGGACAGGGTACACCGGGGAGCTGTTTTTT
TRBV7-9	TRBJ1-5	NA	NA	16	CASSLAAGGATLPQHF	TGTGCCAGCAGCTTAGCAGCGGGGGGCGCTACTCTGCCCCAGCATTTT
TRBV6-5	TRBJ2-1	NA	TRBD2	16	CASSFTGLVSYNEQFF	TGTGCCAGCAGTTTCACGGGACTAGTTTCTTACAATGAGCAGTTCTTC
TRBV7-7	TRBJ2-2	NA	TRBD2	16	CASSPGLAGVTGELFF	TGTGCTAGCAGCCCGGGACTAGCGGGAGTCACCGGGGAGCTGTTTTTT
TRBV6-1	TRBJ2-1	NA	NA	12	CASWRGDNEQFF	TGTGCCAGTTGGAGGGGAGACAATGAGCAGTTCTTC
TRBV4-1	TRBJ2-1	few	TRBD2	13	CATGTPGRNEQFF	TGCGCCACCGGGACCCCCGGGAGGAATGAGCAGTTCTTC
TRBV7-9	TRBJ2-1	NA	TRBD2	15	CASLPTSGQYNEQFF	TGTGCCAGCCTCCCTACTAGCGGGCAATACAATGAGCAGTTCTTC
TRBV19	TRBJ2-2	NA	TRBD2	15	CATYPRGGNTGELFF	TGTGCCACCTACCCCCGCGGGGGAAACACCGGGGAGCTGTTTTTT
TRBV7-9	TRBJ1-1	NA	NA	14	CASSLGYSGAEAFF	TGTGCCAGCAGCTTAGGTTATAGTGGCGCTGAAGCTTTCTTT
TRBV28	TRBJ2-2	NA	TRBD1	14	CASSPGTGRGELFF	TGTGCCAGCAGTCCCGGGACAGGCCGTGGAGAGCTGTTTTTT
TRBV5-1	TRBJ1-1	NA	NA	15	CASSLVKGIGTEAFF	TGCGCCAGCAGCTTGGTCAAGGGAATCGGCACTGAAGCTTTCTTT
TRBV7-2	TRBJ1-4	NA	NA	14	CASSLGGAGEKLFF	TGTGCCAGCAGCTTAGGAGGGGCGGGAGAAAAACTGTTTTTT
TRBV18	TRBJ2-7	NA	NA	16	CASSPLDRPNSYEQYF	TGTGCCAGCTCACCACTAGACAGACCGAATTCCTACGAGCAGTACTTC
TRBV2	TRBJ2-2	NA	NA	16	CASSEGQSRRPGELFF	TGTGCCAGCAGTGAAGGGCAATCTAGGCGTCCCGGGGAGCTGTTTTTT
TRBV6-6	TRBJ2-2	once	NA	13	CASSYSRRGELFF	TGTGCCAGCAGTTACTCGAGGCGGGGGGAGCTGTTTTTT
TRBV7-6	TRBJ1-6	NA	TRBD1	15	CASSYGTGGNSPLHF	TGTGCCAGCAGCTATGGGACAGGGGGTAATTCACCCCTCCACTTT
TRBV4-1	TRBJ2-1	NA	TRBD1	18	CASSQDWAPGGKRDEQFF	TGCGCCAGCAGCCAAGATTGGGCCCCAGGGGGAAAGAGGGATGAGCAGTTCTTC